A single sample is the source of the 30 T cell receptor beta chains below, sequenced in a study of OX40 agonist ivuxolimab in advanced cancers. TCRdb keeps only in-frame clones here, not all; method: immunoSEQ multiplex PCR. The table shows tens of thousands of clones, with about 86% occurring only once. Sequences were derived from CD4+ or CD8+ T cells sorted from blood, sampled in a trial of the OX40 agonist ivuxolimab. The receptors stem from an adult with an advanced solid tumor such as melanoma, head and neck, liver or kidney cancer.

The chain carries TRBV18 and TRBJ2-2; a weak D match, TRBD1 (6 bases). This CDR3 is 15 amino acids long. Germline lookup yields CDR1 KGHSH and CDR2 LQKENI. Deletions cut 6 bases from V and 5 bases from J, with 16 bases between. Here the CDR3 reads CASSVGQGPTGELFF. The CDR3 region has the DNA TGTGCCAGCTCCGTTGGTCAGGGGCCGACCGGGGAGCTGTTTTTT.

This clone was counted a single time. This chain links TRBV19 with TRBJ1-2; 7 nucleotides agree with TRBD1. The CDR3 is made up of 16 amino acids. J was trimmed by 4 bases and V by 9 bases; bases with no gene match: 17. CDR1 is LNHDA, CDR2 SQIVND, per germline (reference sequence). CDR3 region: CASLPGPDREVYGYTF. CDR3 bases: TGTGCCAGCCTTCCGGGGCCCGACAGGGAGGTCTATGGCTACACCTTC.

In this sample, this clone turned up a few times. The V gene is TRBV11-2, the J gene TRBJ2-7; TRBD2 matches at 8 bases. This CDR3 spans 15 amino acids. Germline V gives CDR1 SGHAT, CDR2 FQNNGV. The ends lost 1 base at V and 2 bases at J; junction bases unmatched: 4. The DNA for the CDR3 is TGTGCCAGCAGCTTAGGAAGCGGGGGAGCCTACGAGCAGTACTTC. This encodes CASSLGSGGAYEQYF.

The chain has TRBV6-5 and TRBJ2-7; TRBD2 matches 7 bases. This CDR3 region has 16 residues. Germline loops: CDR1 MNHEY, CDR2 SVGAGI. The junction had 8 bases not matched to a gene; V was cut back by 0 bases and J by 3 bases. CDR3 nucleotides: TGTGCCAGCAGTTACTCGTCCGGGAGGTCTTACTACGAGCAGTACTTC. As protein: CASSYSSGRSYYEQYF.

The V and J genes are TRBV5-6 and TRBJ1-5, with TRBD1 matching 7 bases. CDR3 length: 17 amino acids. The V segment lost 1 base and the J segment 5 bases; nucleotides outside the gene matches: 12. The germline CDR1 and CDR2 sequences are SGHDT and YYEEEE. CDR3 amino acids: CASSLRSGGGLDQPQHF. In DNA form, the CDR3 reads TGTGCCAGCAGCTTGCGTTCAGGAGGGGGCCTAGATCAGCCCCAGCATTTT.

The chain couples TRBV9 to TRBJ2-1; 7 nucleotides line up with TRBD1. V lost 4 bases to trimming and J lost 6 bases; unmatched junction nucleotides: 7. This CDR3 is built from 14 residues. The germline V gene has CDR1 SGDLS and CDR2 YYNGEE. Here the CDR3 DNA reads TGTGCCAGCAGCACTCGGGACAGAGGCAATGAGCAGTTCTTC. Protein: CASSTRDRGNEQFF.

The chain recombines TRBV30 with TRBJ1-5; TRBD1 matches 7 bases. This CDR3 region has 14 residues. V gave up 2 bases and J gave up 6 bases; unmatched junction bases: 7. Per the germline V gene, CDR1 is GTSNPN and CDR2 is SVGIG (reference sequence). CDR3 amino acids: CAWSRGTDSQPQHF. Written as DNA, the CDR3 is TGTGCCTGGAGTAGGGGGACAGACAGTCAGCCCCAGCATTTT.

The CDR3 DNA sequence: TGTGCCAGCAGCTCCTACATGGGGGGCCACGAGCAGTACTTC. Encoded protein: CASSSYMGGHEQYF. The V gene is TRBV5-4, the J gene TRBJ2-7, with D perhaps TRBD1 or TRBD2 (6 bases each). From germline, CDR1 is SGHNT and CDR2 YYREEE (reference sequence). The CDR3 runs to 14 residues. V lost 3 bases and J lost 5, with 15 bases in between.

V gene TRBV6-6 combines with J gene TRBJ2-7; tentative D call: TRBD1 (6 bases). The CDR3 sequence is 15 residues long. The germline gives CDR1 MNHNY, CDR2 SVGAGI (reference sequence). V lost 5 bases to trimming and J lost 3 bases, with 17 bases between them. The CDR3 nucleotides are TGTGCCAGCAGTATCTCAGGGGCGGAAAGCTACGAGCAGTACTTC. Translation gives CASSISGAESYEQYF.

This clone was counted once. V is TRBV7-2 and J is TRBJ2-7, with 8 nucleotides matching TRBD2. The CDR3 totals 13 residues. The germline V gene has CDR1 SGHTA and CDR2 FQGNSA. V trimming: 5 bases; J trimming: 4 bases; junction bases outside the gene matches: 4. The CDR3 nucleotides are TGTGCCAGCAGCCTTAAGCGGGAGTACGAGCAGTACTTC. The encoded protein is CASSLKREYEQYF.

The genes are TRBV18 and TRBJ2-7; TRBD1 agrees at 8 bases. Germline CDR1 and CDR2: KGHSH and LQKENI. The CDR3 has 14 amino acids. V was clipped by 0 bases and J by 5 bases; unmatched bases: 3. In DNA form, the CDR3 reads TGTGCCAGCTCACCACCGGGACAGGCTAACGAGCAGTACTTC. Encoded protein: CASSPPGQANEQYF.

The chain is built from TRBV7-2 and TRBJ1-4; TRBD1 is a possible D gene (5 bases). Between the trimmed V and J ends, which lost 0 bases and 4 bases, there was a span of 9 bases. This CDR3 is built from 15 residues. Germline loops: CDR1 SGHTA, CDR2 FQGNSA. The CDR3 here is CASSLARQNNEKLFF. The CDR3, as DNA: TGTGCCAGCAGCTTAGCTCGACAGAATAATGAAAAACTGTTTTTT.

The chain employs TRBV7-2 and TRBJ2-7; 13 bases are a match to TRBD2. The CDR3 contains 15 residues. Looked up from germline, CDR1 is SGHTA and CDR2 is FQGNSA. The V segment lost 5 bases and the J segment 4 bases; nucleotides outside the gene matches: 5. CDR3 in amino acids: CASSKATSGGYEQYF. DNA for the CDR3: TGTGCCAGCAGCAAAGCGACTAGCGGGGGGTACGAGCAGTACTTC.

The chain recombines TRBV5-1 with TRBJ2-1; D ambiguous. From germline, CDR1 is SGHRS and CDR2 YFSETQ. The CDR3 extends over 14 amino acids. Trimming removed 4 bases at V and 9 bases at J, with 17 bases between. CDR3: CASSPQPSGSEQFF. Here the CDR3 DNA reads TGCGCCAGCAGCCCCCAACCGTCAGGAAGTGAGCAGTTCTTC.

Comment on this clone: Within the sample, other DNA sequences also encode this same CDR3. The V and J genes are TRBV5-1 and TRBJ2-5; D perhaps matches TRBD1 (6 bases). Trimming took 2 bases from V and 2 from J, leaving 10 bases between them. The germline CDR1 and CDR2 sequences are SGHRS and YFSETQ. The CDR3 has 14 amino acids. This CDR3 is CASSLGGTQETQYF. Written as DNA, the CDR3 is TGCGCCAGCAGCTTAGGGGGAACTCAAGAGACCCAGTACTTC.

The chain links TRBV18 to TRBJ1-4; the D is unclear. V was trimmed by 3 bases and J by 3 bases, leaving 11 bases between them. This CDR3 is built from 15 residues. Germline CDR1 and CDR2: KGHSH and LQKENI. The CDR3 reads CASSPQSGSNEKLFF. In DNA, the CDR3 is TGTGCCAGCTCACCCCAGAGCGGGTCTAATGAAAAACTGTTTTTT. The full variable domain, its missing parts supplied by reference TRBV18 and TRBJ1-4, is NAGVMQNPRHLVRRRGQEARLRCSPMKGHSHVYWYRQLPEEGLKFMVYLQKENIIDESGMPKERFSAEFPKEGPSILRIQQVVRGDSAAYFCASSPQSGSNEKLFFGSGTQLSVL.

The sample holds one count of this clone. The chain carries TRBV2 and TRBJ1-3, with a tentative D call TRBD1 (5 bases). The V gene lost 7 bases and the J gene lost 0 bases, with 7 bases spanning the gap. Germline CDR1 and CDR2: SNHLY and FYNNEI. The CDR3 is made up of 13 amino acids. The CDR3 loop reads CASTTDSGNTIYF. CDR3 DNA: TGTGCCAGCACGACAGACTCTGGAAACACCATATATTTT. Full variable domain (remainder filled in from reference TRBV2 and TRBJ1-3): EPEVTQTPSHQVTQMGQEVILRCVPISNHLYFYWYRQILGQKVEFLVSFYNNEISEKSEIFDDQFSVERPDGSNFTLKIRSTKLEDSAMYFCASTTDSGNTIYFGEGSWLTVV.

V and J are TRBV10-2 and TRBJ2-7, with TRBD2 as a possible D gene (6 bases). The length of the CDR3 is 13 residues. Trimming shortened V by 4 bases and J by 5 bases, and 12 bases separated the two germline ends. Germline V gives CDR1 WSHSY, CDR2 SAAADI. The CDR3 DNA follows: TGCGCCAGCAGTGGACCGGGAGTGGACGAGCAGTACTTC. It codes for CASSGPGVDEQYF.

The chain employs TRBV18 and TRBJ1-5; D is perhaps TRBD1 (5 bases). Germline V lookup: CDR1 KGHSH, CDR2 LQKENI. The CDR3 runs 16 residues. The V gene lost 3 bases and the J gene lost 2 bases, with 14 bases spanning the gap. CDR3 DNA sequence: TGTGCCAGCTCACCGGGCGGGGACGGAGGCAATCAGCCCCAGCATTTT. Protein product: CASSPGGDGGNQPQHF.

The gene calls are TRBV30 and TRBJ1-1, with D tentatively TRBD1 (6 bases). The germline V gene encodes CDR1 GTSNPN and CDR2 SVGIG (reference sequence). Trimming removed 5 bases from V and 5 bases from J, with 18 bases in between. The CDR3 is 14 residues long. CDR3 residues: CAWEGTTRGTEAFF. Written as DNA, the CDR3 is TGTGCCTGGGAAGGGACAACAAGAGGGACTGAAGCTTTCTTT.

V usage is TRBV18 and J usage is TRBJ2-1; TRBD2 is a possible D gene (6 bases). V was pared by 2 bases and J by 9 bases, with 8 bases between. CDR3 length: 12 residues. CDR1 and CDR2 from the germline V gene are KGHSH and LQKENI. CDR3 DNA: TGTGCCAGCTCACCAGACGGGAGTGAGCAGTTCTTC. It is translated as CASSPDGSEQFF.

This clone has just one count. CDR3 loop: CASSRTGPNYGYTF. The CDR3 nucleotides read TGTGCCAGCAGCCGGACAGGACCTAACTATGGCTACACCTTC. The chain employs TRBV6-6 and TRBJ1-2, with 7 nucleotides matching TRBD1. The CDR3 extends over 14 amino acids. V gave up 6 bases and J gave up 0 bases; unmatched junction bases: 4. Germline V gene data show CDR1 as MNHNY and CDR2 as SVGAGI (reference sequence).

Only one count was recorded for this clone. This chain uses TRBV29-1 with TRBJ2-5; 7 nucleotides line up with TRBD2. Germline V CDR1 and CDR2: SQVTM, ANQGSEA. V lost 5 bases, J lost 0 bases, and 3 bases stayed unmatched. This CDR3 has 13 residues. In DNA, the CDR3 is TGCAGCGTTCCGGCGGGAGACCAAGAGACCCAGTACTTC. Its protein is CSVPAGDQETQYF.

This chain links TRBV14 with TRBJ2-3, with unresolved D. Germline CDR1 reads SGHDN; CDR2 reads FVKESK. The CDR3 has 12 amino acids. Deletions cut 6 bases from V and 8 bases from J, with 12 bases between. CDR3 sequence: CASSYGPGTQYF. CDR3 in DNA: TGTGCCAGCAGTTACGGACCGGGTACGCAGTATTTT.

The gene calls are TRBV4-1 and TRBJ2-1; 10 bases align to TRBD2. Trimming at V came to 2 bases and at J to 7 bases, leaving 14 bases not matched to a gene. The CDR3 loop spans 18 amino acids. The germline gives CDR1 MGHRA, CDR2 YSYEKL. CDR3 coding DNA: TGCGCCAGCAGCCAATTGGATATGGGTCTAGCGGGGGCAAATGAGCAGTTCTTC. Protein product: CASSQLDMGLAGANEQFF.

The chain links TRBV10-1 to TRBJ2-2, with D tentatively TRBD2 (5 bases). Trimming left V 7 bases short and J 1 base short, with 10 bases between. This CDR3 has 14 residues. Germline values: CDR1 WNHNN, CDR2 SYGVQD (reference sequence). The DNA for the CDR3 is TGCGCCAGCAATCGGGAAAGGAACACCGGGGAGCTGTTTTTT. This translates into CASNRERNTGELFF.

In this sample, this clone turned up once. The J gene is TRBJ1-1, the V gene TRBV18; D is undetermined. V was pared by 1 base and J by 0 bases, with 6 bases between. The CDR3 is 14 amino acids. The germline gives CDR1 KGHSH, CDR2 LQKENI. In nucleotides, the CDR3 is TGTGCCAGCTCACCACGGAGCATGAACACTGAAGCTTTCTTT. Protein: CASSPRSMNTEAFF.

This chain joins TRBV15 and TRBJ2-4; TRBD1 matches 10 bases. The CDR3 is made up of 17 amino acids. The junction had 6 bases not matched to a gene; V was cut back by 4 bases and J by 0 bases. Per the germline V gene, CDR1 is LNHNV and CDR2 is YYDKDF (reference sequence). The CDR3 protein is CATSKDRGALAKNIQYF. The CDR3 DNA reads TGTGCCACCAGCAAGGACAGGGGGGCTCTAGCCAAAAACATTCAGTACTTC.

This chain links TRBV30 with TRBJ2-7; maybe TRBD1 (5 bases). This CDR3 spans 13 amino acids. V lost 0 bases, J lost 6 bases, and 12 bases lay in between. Per germline, CDR1 GTSNPN and CDR2 SVGIG (reference sequence). The DNA for the CDR3 is TGTGCCTGGAGTGTACGGGCAGGGTCCGAGCAGTACTTC. Its protein product is CAWSVRAGSEQYF. Variable domain in full (rest from reference TRBV30 and TRBJ2-7): SQTIHQWPATLVQPVGSPLSLECTVEGTSNPNLYWYRQAAGRGLQLLFYSVGIGQISSEVPQNLSASRPQDRQFILSSKKLLLSDSGFYLCAWSVRAGSEQYFGPGTRLTVT.

CDR3 in amino acids: CASSSQGTMNTEAFF. In nucleotides, the CDR3 is TGTGCCAGCAGTTCCCAGGGGACTATGAACACTGAAGCTTTCTTT. The chain uses TRBV6-1 and TRBJ1-1; D is possibly TRBD1 (6 bases). The CDR3 is 15 amino acids. CDR1 and CDR2 from the germline V gene are MNHNS and SASEGT. Trimming stripped 5 bases from V and 0 bases from J, with 13 bases between.